The 30 T cell receptor beta chains given below trace back to one sample, sequenced in a study of shared clonotypes between healthy human individuals. Sequencing used immunoSEQ multiplex PCR; TCRdb keeps in-frame clones, though not all of them. The sample records millions of clones, 95% being singletons. Sequencing was performed on naive CD4+ T cells sorted from blood. Regarding subset: CD45RA+ positively selected. The origin of the receptors is a man aged 18 to 29 in good health.

The V and J genes are TRBV10-2 and TRBJ2-5, with 9 bases identical to TRBD2. Unmatched junction bases numbered 18, after V lost 3 bases and J lost 4 bases. The CDR3 is 19 amino acids. In germline, CDR1 is WSHSY, CDR2 SAAADI. The CDR3 reads CASSDSGLAPKGLRETQYF. CDR3 coding DNA: TGCGCCAGCAGTGATTCCGGACTAGCGCCAAAAGGTTTGCGAGAGACCCAGTACTTC.

The rearrangement joins TRBV7-2 to TRBJ2-7; 10 bases fit TRBD1. Germline loops: CDR1 SGHTA, CDR2 FQGNSA. The CDR3 sequence is 16 residues long. J gave up 7 bases and V 5 bases, and 14 bases lay outside the gene matches. CDR3 protein: CASSPPTGTGVREQYF. As DNA, the CDR3 is TGTGCCAGCAGCCCCCCCACCGGGACAGGGGTTAGGGAGCAGTACTTC. Using reference TRBV7-2 and TRBJ2-7 for the parts outside the CDR3, the full variable domain is GAGVSQSPSNKVTEKGKDVELRCDPISGHTALYWYRQSLGQGLEFLIYFQGNSAPDKSGLPSDRFSAERTGGSVSTLTIQRTQQEDSAVYLCASSPPTGTGVREQYFGPGTRLTVT.

The chain links TRBV28 to TRBJ2-5; maybe TRBD2 (7 bases). CDR3 length: 17 amino acids. The V and J ends lost 5 bases and 4 bases respectively, with 23 bases between them. From germline, CDR1 is MDHEN and CDR2 SYDVKM. The CDR3 sequence: CASSHGRGGGVGETQYF. The DNA of the CDR3 is TGTGCCAGCAGTCACGGAAGAGGGGGGGGAGTTGGAGAGACCCAGTACTTC.

In its sample, this clone was seen once. The CDR3 DNA follows: TGTGCCAGCAATAGAGGTGGCGGGTTCACAGATACGCAGTATTTT. It codes for CASNRGGGFTDTQYF. The rearrangement joins TRBV6-5 to TRBJ2-3; D possibly corresponds to TRBD2 (5 bases). Germline lookup yields CDR1 MNHEY and CDR2 SVGAGI. Trimming shortened V by 7 bases and J by 2 bases, and 16 bases separated the two germline ends. This CDR3 comprises 15 residues.

This clone was detected once. The chain is built from TRBV21-1 and TRBJ1-2; whether TRBD1, the table's D call, matches the DNA was not checked. TRBV21-1 counts as a pseudogene. CDR3 length: 15 amino acids. CDR3 DNA sequence: TGTGCCAGCAGCACCCGGGACAGGGGGCTTCGCGGCTACACCTTC. Translating it yields CASSTRDRGLRGYTF.

The chain couples TRBV27 to TRBJ1-1, with unresolved D. V lost 1 base and J 1 base, leaving 16 bases between the germline ends. Germline assignment: CDR1 MNHEY and CDR2 SMNVEV (reference sequence). CDR3 length: 17 residues. In DNA, the CDR3 is TGTGCCAGCAGTTTATTGGGGTTAAGGACGGCGAACACTGAAGCTTTCTTT. The encoded protein is CASSLLGLRTANTEAFF.

J is TRBJ1-5 and V is TRBV10-3, with D unresolved. CDR1 ENHRY and CDR2 SYGVKD come from the germline V gene. The V end was cut by 0 bases, the J end by 5 bases, with 8 bases between. The CDR3 covers 14 residues. The DNA of the CDR3 is TGTGCCATCAGTGAGTCGATGGATTATCAGCCCCAGCATTTT. As protein: CAISESMDYQPQHF.

This clone has a single count. V is TRBV6-5 and J is TRBJ2-7, with D perhaps given as TRBD1 or TRBD2 (5 bases each). Per germline, CDR1 MNHEY and CDR2 SVGAGI. The V end was cut by 8 bases, the J end by 0 bases, with 17 bases between. This CDR3 has 15 amino acids. The CDR3 is CASGDGLPGSYEQYF. DNA for the CDR3: TGTGCCAGCGGGGACGGCCTTCCTGGCTCCTACGAGCAGTACTTC.

The chain couples TRBV5-1 to TRBJ2-5, with TRBD1 as a possible D gene (6 bases). With 4 bases removed from V and 2 bases from J, the gap between germline ends came to 12 bases. The CDR3 has 14 residues. CDR1 and CDR2 (germline): SGHRS, YFSETQ. CDR3 amino acids: CASSMGHSQETQYF. In DNA form, the CDR3 reads TGCGCCAGCAGCATGGGACACAGTCAAGAGACCCAGTACTTC.

The chain recombines TRBV5-4 with TRBJ1-1; D gene unclear. The CDR3 loop spans 12 amino acids. Germline V gene data show CDR1 as SGHNT and CDR2 as YYREEE (reference sequence). The germline V and J ends were trimmed by 2 bases and 7 bases, with 9 bases remaining between them. The chain's CDR3 is CASSFRLGEAFF. The CDR3 DNA is TGTGCCAGCAGCTTTAGACTTGGTGAAGCTTTCTTT.

The genes are TRBV6-4 and TRBJ2-3; D is uncertain. The germline V and J ends were trimmed by 4 bases and 0 bases, with 11 bases remaining between them. This CDR3 has 15 amino acids. Germline V gene data show CDR1 as MRHNA and CDR2 as SNTAGT. This chain's CDR3 is CASSVIATSTDTQYF. DNA of the CDR3: TGTGCCAGCAGTGTAATTGCGACTAGCACAGATACGCAGTATTTT.

V gene TRBV18 combines with J gene TRBJ1-5, with 7 bases matching TRBD1. After removal of 2 bases from V and 7 bases from J, the junction contained 5 bases not matched to a gene. Germline V gene lookup returns CDR1 KGHSH and CDR2 LQKENI. The CDR3 runs to 14 residues. In DNA form, the CDR3 reads TGTGCCAGCTCACCAACAGGGGAAGGCCAGCCCCAGCATTTT. This translates into CASSPTGEGQPQHF.

A note on this clone: At the DNA level, this CDR3 is encoded by other sequences in the same sample as well. J is TRBJ2-1 and V is TRBV30; D may correspond to TRBD1 or TRBD2 (5 bases each). CDR1 and CDR2 from the germline V gene are GTSNPN and SVGIG (reference sequence). The CDR3 covers 14 residues. The germline V and J ends were trimmed by 1 base and 2 bases, with 9 bases remaining between them. The CDR3 loop reads CAWSGGTPYNEQFF. The CDR3 nucleotides read TGTGCCTGGAGTGGGGGGACCCCCTACAATGAGCAGTTCTTC.

This rearrangement joins TRBV7-9 to TRBJ1-4; 7 nucleotides align to TRBD1. CDR3 length: 14 residues. Unmatched junction bases numbered 9, after V lost 5 bases and J lost 9 bases. The germline gives CDR1 SEHNR, CDR2 FQNEAQ (reference sequence). Here the CDR3 DNA reads TGTGCCAGCAGCCTTGGGGACAGCCAGAAAAAACTGTTTTTT. Encoded protein: CASSLGDSQKKLFF.

The chain is built from TRBV4-1 and TRBJ1-2, with TRBD1 matching 7 bases. Germline loops: CDR1 MGHRA, CDR2 YSYEKL. The CDR3 sequence is 14 residues long. V lost 0 bases and J lost 7; bases outside the gene matches: 5. Here the CDR3 DNA reads TGCGCCAGCAGCCAAGATCCAGGGGGAAGTGGCTACACCTTC. It translates to CASSQDPGGSGYTF.

The gene calls are TRBV28 and TRBJ1-6; perhaps TRBD1 as D (5 bases). The germline V gene has CDR1 MDHEN and CDR2 SYDVKM. The CDR3 is made up of 15 amino acids. Trimming removed 7 bases at V and 7 bases at J, with 17 bases between. Here the CDR3 DNA reads TGTGCCAGCACACCCAGGGTCTCAAGGAATTCACCCCTCCACTTT. This codes for CASTPRVSRNSPLHF.

This clone was recorded once. This sample includes further DNA sequences coding for the same CDR3. The rearrangement links TRBV6-5 to TRBJ2-5; D not resolved. Germline CDR1 reads MNHEY; CDR2 reads SVGAGI. The length of the CDR3 is 15 residues. The V and J ends lost 2 bases and 1 base respectively, with 11 bases between them. The CDR3 is CASSYGQPIQETQYF. CDR3 nucleotides: TGTGCCAGCAGTTACGGGCAGCCGATCCAAGAGACCCAGTACTTC.

This clone was seen more than once but under ten times. The rearrangement links TRBV7-9 to TRBJ1-2; maybe TRBD1 (5 bases). V dropped 3 bases and J dropped 2 bases, with 7 bases sitting between them. The V gene's germline CDR1 is SEHNR and CDR2 FQNEAQ (reference sequence). There are 13 residues in the CDR3. CDR3 in DNA: TGTGCCAGCAGCTTGACAGAGAACTATGGCTACACCTTC. This gives the protein CASSLTENYGYTF.

CDR3: CATQGASVQETQYF. CDR3 nucleotide sequence: TGTGCCACCCAAGGGGCTAGCGTCCAAGAGACCCAGTACTTC. The gene calls are TRBV2 and TRBJ2-5, with a possible D match to TRBD2 (6 bases). CDR1 SNHLY and CDR2 FYNNEI come from the germline V gene. This CDR3 region has 14 residues. The germline V and J ends were trimmed by 10 bases and 1 base, with 16 bases remaining between them. Based on the CDR3 plus reference TRBV2 and TRBJ2-5, the full variable domain is EPEVTQTPSHQVTQMGQEVILRCVPISNHLYFYWYRQILGQKVEFLVSFYNNEISEKSEIFDDQFSVERPDGSNFTLKIRSTKLEDSAMYFCATQGASVQETQYFGPGTRLLVL.

This CDR3 is CASGTGRGNQPQHF. The CDR3 DNA is TGTGCCAGTGGGACAGGGCGTGGCAATCAGCCCCAGCATTTT. The V gene is TRBV28, the J gene TRBJ1-5, with 9 bases aligning to TRBD1. Germline V gene sequence: CDR1 MDHEN, CDR2 SYDVKM. After removal of 9 bases from V and 2 bases from J, the junction contained 5 bases not matched to a gene. This CDR3 spans 14 amino acids. The entire variable domain, with the rest obtained from reference TRBV28 and TRBJ1-5, is as follows: DVKVTQSSRYLVKRTGEKVFLECVQDMDHENMFWYRQDPGLGLRLIYFSYDVKMKEKGDIPEGYSVSREKKERFSLILESASTNQTSMYLCASGTGRGNQPQHFGDGTRLSIL.

Comment on this clone: The identical CDR3 is also encoded by other nucleotide sequences in the sample. V and J are TRBV18 and TRBJ2-7, with TRBD2 identical over 7 bases. The CDR3 covers 14 residues. Trimming at V came to 3 bases and at J to 2 bases, leaving 4 bases not matched to a gene. Germline V gives CDR1 KGHSH, CDR2 LQKENI. The CDR3 sequence is CASSPPAGAYEQYF. CDR3 nucleotides: TGTGCCAGCTCACCCCCGGCGGGGGCCTACGAGCAGTACTTC.

This clone came up once. This rearrangement joins TRBV11-2 to TRBJ2-2, with D perhaps TRBD1 (6 bases). The V end lost 3 bases, the J end lost 0 bases, and 8 bases lay between the germline ends. Germline CDR1 is SGHAT and CDR2 is FQNNGV. The length of the CDR3 is 15 residues. The CDR3 sequence: CASSFQGSNTGELFF. The CDR3 coding sequence is TGTGCCAGCAGCTTCCAGGGGTCGAACACCGGGGAGCTGTTTTTT.

The V gene is TRBV4-1, the J gene TRBJ2-6; 9 nucleotides align to TRBD1. This CDR3 comprises 18 residues. The V gene's germline CDR1 is MGHRA and CDR2 YSYEKL. The V and J ends lost 4 bases and 0 bases, in that order; junction bases with no gene match: 7. DNA for the CDR3: TGCGCCAGCAGCCTGCTGGACAGGGGTATCTCTGGGGCCAACGTCCTGACTTTC. Its protein product is CASSLLDRGISGANVLTF.

This clone was picked up one time. The chain uses TRBV7-9 and TRBJ1-5; D perhaps matches TRBD1 (5 bases). The CDR3 contains 13 residues. Trimming stripped 5 bases from V and 4 bases from J, with 9 bases between. Germline CDR1 and CDR2: SEHNR and FQNEAQ (reference sequence). CDR3 amino acids: CASSPQANQPQHF. CDR3 coding DNA: TGTGCCAGCAGCCCACAGGCTAATCAGCCCCAGCATTTT.

The V gene is TRBV28, the J gene TRBJ1-4; weak D call: TRBD1 (6 bases). V lost 5 bases and J 0 bases, leaving 10 bases between the germline ends. Germline CDR1 and CDR2: MDHEN and SYDVKM. The CDR3 consists of 15 residues. CDR3 in amino acids: CASSAGTPTNEKLFF. CDR3 in DNA: TGTGCCAGCAGTGCAGGGACACCAACTAATGAAAAACTGTTTTTT.

The chain has TRBV7-9 and TRBJ2-5; 7 bases are shared with TRBD2. Germline CDR1 reads SEHNR; CDR2 reads FQNEAQ (reference sequence). Germline trimming cut 7 bases from V and 3 bases from J; bases unmatched to any gene: 8. The length of the CDR3 is 14 residues. Here the CDR3 DNA reads TGTGCCAGCACCCCCCGGGAGGCCAAAGAGACCCAGTACTTC. Protein: CASTPREAKETQYF.

The chain links TRBV19 to TRBJ2-5; 9 nucleotides agree with TRBD1. The ends lost 7 bases at V and 5 bases at J; junction bases unmatched: 8. From germline, CDR1 is LNHDA and CDR2 SQIVND (reference sequence). The CDR3 has 14 residues. CDR3 protein: CASTPRTGDETQYF. CDR3 in DNA: TGTGCCAGTACCCCGAGGACAGGGGACGAGACCCAGTACTTC.

The chain carries TRBV18 and TRBJ2-1; 13 bases match TRBD2. V lost 0 bases and J lost 9; bases outside the gene matches: 5. The CDR3 sequence is 16 residues long. Germline lookup yields CDR1 KGHSH and CDR2 LQKENI. As DNA, the CDR3 is TGTGCCAGCTCACCACCGGGGACTAGCGGGACCGGTGAGCAGTTCTTC. This gives the protein CASSPPGTSGTGEQFF.

This clone has only a few counts. The V gene is TRBV19, the J gene TRBJ1-6; D perhaps matches TRBD1 (5 bases). Germline V CDR1 and CDR2: LNHDA, SQIVND (reference sequence). The CDR3 sequence is 14 residues long. Trimming stripped 5 bases from V and 10 bases from J, with 15 bases between. The CDR3 spells CASSLTDSTSPLHF. The DNA of the CDR3 is TGTGCCAGTAGTTTAACTGACAGCACGTCACCCCTCCACTTT. Filled out from reference TRBV19 and TRBJ1-6, the complete variable domain reads DGGITQSPKYLFRKEGQNVTLSCEQNLNHDAMYWYRQDPGQGLRLIYYSQIVNDFQKGDIAEGYSVSREKKESFPLTVTSAQKNPTAFYLCASSLTDSTSPLHFGNGTRLTVT.

The chain carries TRBV2 and TRBJ1-1; D gene unclear. CDR1 is SNHLY, CDR2 FYNNEI, per germline. V shed 7 bases and J shed 4 bases, with 16 bases lying between them. CDR3 length: 14 residues. The CDR3 DNA sequence: TGTGCCAGCATGGCGGAGGGTCCGGCCACTGAAGCTTTCTTT. Amino acid sequence: CASMAEGPATEAFF. Using reference TRBV2 and TRBJ1-1 for the parts outside the CDR3, the full variable domain is EPEVTQTPSHQVTQMGQEVILRCVPISNHLYFYWYRQILGQKVEFLVSFYNNEISEKSEIFDDQFSVERPDGSNFTLKIRSTKLEDSAMYFCASMAEGPATEAFFGQGTRLTVV.